This T cell receptor beta chain was recovered during a study of radiation and T cells in renal cell carcinoma. Study-wide findings and caveats: Baseline intratumoral clonotype presence is unknown without pretreatment biopsies. Compared with controls, irradiated tumors showed greater TCR clonality.

The CDR3 spans 16 residues. Germline-derived CDR1 and CDR2 are SGHDT and YYEEEE. V lost 3 bases, J lost 3 bases, and 6 bases stayed unmatched. Repertoires were generated with immunoSEQ multiplex PCR, while TCRdb's copy carries only in-frame clones and drops some. The profile shows approximately 15,000 clones, roughly 64% of them singletons. This clone was observed once. Its specificity is not known. Documented treatment: 15 Gy SBRT to primary tumor, nephrectomy 4 weeks later. Nephrectomy followed 15 Gy stereotactic body radiation by 4 weeks. This chain uses TRBV5-6 with TRBJ1-2, with 12 bases fitting TRBD1. This material consisted of tumor tissue, taken from a patient whose treatment included radiotherapy and nephrectomy. The source of this sequence is an older woman with renal cell carcinoma. DNA of the CDR3: TGTGCCAGCAGCTATGGAGGGACAGGGGGCTACTATGGCTACACCTTC. Its protein product is CASSYGGTGGYYGYTF. Filled out from reference TRBV5-6 and TRBJ1-2, the complete variable domain reads DAGVTQSPTHLIKTRGQQVTLRCSPKSGHDTVSWYQQALGQGPQFIFQYYEEEERQRGNFPDRFSGHQFPNYSSELNVNALLLGDSALYLCASSYGGTGGYYGYTFGSGTRLTVV.